This TCR beta chain was captured in a study of CD8 T cells in Susac syndrome. Per the germline V gene, CDR1 is DFQATT and CDR2 is SNEGSKA (reference sequence). The length of the CDR3 is 13 residues. V gave up 1 base and J gave up 6 bases, with 11 bases separating them. It was negative isolation that provided the CD8+ and CD4+ T cells, whereas TEMRA cells were enriched by FACS. Random hexamers served to reverse transcribe roughly 0.5 to 1 ug RNA. From the immunoSEQ multiplex PCR reads, TCRdb called clonotypes with MiXCR, one entry per CDR3 protein. The profile shows 110,000 to 150,000 distinct CDR3 sequences, roughly 94% of them singletons.

The genes are TRBV20-1 and TRBJ2-3; D unclear. The sequence derives from a human donor in good health. What was sequenced was CD8+ T cells from PBMCs. The CDR3 sequence: CSARVALADTQYF. The CDR3 DNA follows: TGCAGTGCTAGAGTTGCGTTGGCGGATACGCAGTATTTT.